This T cell receptor (beta chain) was sequenced for a study of beta chain features in type 1 diabetes. Germline V gives CDR1 SGHRS, CDR2 YFSETQ. The V segment lost 0 bases and the J segment 3 bases; nucleotides outside the gene matches: 6. There are 16 residues in the CDR3. All of the isolated RNA was reverse transcribed, so expressed TCRB transcripts were sequenced. Profiled with immunoSEQ multiplex PCR; TCRdb holds only in-frame clones, not every one. The sample lists hundreds of thousands of clones, 30% occurring once. With regard to this clone: The antigen remains unidentified.

The study, taken as a whole, reports: The question left open here concerned HLA type influencing TCRB rearrangement.

The specimen sequenced was naive CD4+ T cells from blood. This TCR came from a young man in good health. The rearrangement links TRBV5-1 to TRBJ2-5; 9 bases match TRBD2. CDR3 in amino acids: CASSLGTSVLEETQYF. CDR3 nucleotides: TGCGCCAGCAGCTTGGGGACTAGCGTGCTGGAAGAGACCCAGTACTTC.